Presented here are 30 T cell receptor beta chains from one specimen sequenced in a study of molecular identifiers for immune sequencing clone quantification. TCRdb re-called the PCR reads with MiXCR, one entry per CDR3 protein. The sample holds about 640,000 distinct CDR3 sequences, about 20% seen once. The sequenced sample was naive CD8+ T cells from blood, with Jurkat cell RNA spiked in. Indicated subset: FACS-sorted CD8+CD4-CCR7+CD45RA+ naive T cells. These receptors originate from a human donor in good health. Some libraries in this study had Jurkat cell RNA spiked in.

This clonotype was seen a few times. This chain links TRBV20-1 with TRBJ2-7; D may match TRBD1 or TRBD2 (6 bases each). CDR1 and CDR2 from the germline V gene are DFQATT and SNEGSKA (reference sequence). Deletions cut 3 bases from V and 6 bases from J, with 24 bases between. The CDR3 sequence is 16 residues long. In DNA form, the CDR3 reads TGCAGTGCTAGTCTCGAGGGGGAGGTTTACTACGGCGAGCAGTACTTC. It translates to CSASLEGEVYYGEQYF.

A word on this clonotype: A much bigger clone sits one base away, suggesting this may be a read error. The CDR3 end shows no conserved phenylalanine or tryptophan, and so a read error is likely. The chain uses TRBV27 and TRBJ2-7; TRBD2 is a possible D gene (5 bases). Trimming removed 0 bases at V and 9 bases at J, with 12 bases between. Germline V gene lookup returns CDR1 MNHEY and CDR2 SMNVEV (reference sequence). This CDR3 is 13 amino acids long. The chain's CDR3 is CASSLSSGSGQYL. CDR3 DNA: TGTGCCAGCAGTTTATCTTCGGGGTCAGGGCAGTACCTC.

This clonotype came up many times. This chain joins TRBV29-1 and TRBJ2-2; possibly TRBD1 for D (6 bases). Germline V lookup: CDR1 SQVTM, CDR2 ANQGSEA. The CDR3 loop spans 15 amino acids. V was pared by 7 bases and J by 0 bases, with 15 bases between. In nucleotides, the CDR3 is TGCAGCGCGTCAACCAGGGGATCGAACACCGGGGAGCTGTTTTTT. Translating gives CSASTRGSNTGELFF.

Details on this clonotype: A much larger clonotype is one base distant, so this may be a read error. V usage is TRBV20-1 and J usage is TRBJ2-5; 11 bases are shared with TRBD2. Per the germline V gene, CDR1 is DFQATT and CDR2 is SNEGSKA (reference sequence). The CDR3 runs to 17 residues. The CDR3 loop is CSAGDFRLAGYQETQYF. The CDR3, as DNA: TGCAGTGCTGGAGATTTTCGACTAGCGGGGTACCAAGAGACCCAGTACTTC.

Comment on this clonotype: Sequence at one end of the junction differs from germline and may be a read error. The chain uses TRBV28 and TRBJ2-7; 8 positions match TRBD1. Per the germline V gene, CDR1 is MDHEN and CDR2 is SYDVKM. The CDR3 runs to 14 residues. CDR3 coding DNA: TGTGCCAGCAGTTTAGCAGGGGGCGCCTACGAGCAGTGCTTC. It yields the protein CASSLAGGAYEQCF.

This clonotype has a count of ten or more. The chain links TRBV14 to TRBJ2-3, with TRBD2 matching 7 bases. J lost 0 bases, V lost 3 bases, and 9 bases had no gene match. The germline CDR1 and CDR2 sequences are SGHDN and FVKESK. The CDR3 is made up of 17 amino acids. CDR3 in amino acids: CASSHGTMYPSTDTQYF. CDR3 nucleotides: TGTGCCAGCAGCCACGGGACTATGTATCCTAGCACAGATACGCAGTATTTT.

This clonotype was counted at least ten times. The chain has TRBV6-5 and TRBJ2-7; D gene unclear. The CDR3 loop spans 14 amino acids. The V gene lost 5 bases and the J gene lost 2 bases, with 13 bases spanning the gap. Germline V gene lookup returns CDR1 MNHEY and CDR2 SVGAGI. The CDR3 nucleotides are TGTGCCAGCAGTACCCTGACTGCTCCCTACGAGCAGTACTTC. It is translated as CASSTLTAPYEQYF.

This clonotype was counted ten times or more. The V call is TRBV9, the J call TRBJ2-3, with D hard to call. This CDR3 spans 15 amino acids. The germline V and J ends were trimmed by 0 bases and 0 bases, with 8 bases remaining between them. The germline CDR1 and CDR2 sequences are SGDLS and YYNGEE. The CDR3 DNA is TGTGCCAGCAGCGTAGCGAGGAGAAGCACAGATACGCAGTATTTT. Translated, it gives CASSVARRSTDTQYF.

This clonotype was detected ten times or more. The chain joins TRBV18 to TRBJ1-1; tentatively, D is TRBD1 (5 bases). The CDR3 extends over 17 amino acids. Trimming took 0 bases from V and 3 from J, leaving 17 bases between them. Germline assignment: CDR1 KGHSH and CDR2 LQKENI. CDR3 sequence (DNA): TGTGCCAGCTCACCACCTCAGGGTACCTTTTCTGACACTGAAGCTTTCTTT. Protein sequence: CASSPPQGTFSDTEAFF.

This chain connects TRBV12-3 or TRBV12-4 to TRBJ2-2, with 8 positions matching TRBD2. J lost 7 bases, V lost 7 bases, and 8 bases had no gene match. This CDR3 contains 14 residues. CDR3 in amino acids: CASNPGGIHGELFF. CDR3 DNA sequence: TGTGCCAGCAATCCGGGAGGGATTCACGGGGAGCTGTTTTTT.

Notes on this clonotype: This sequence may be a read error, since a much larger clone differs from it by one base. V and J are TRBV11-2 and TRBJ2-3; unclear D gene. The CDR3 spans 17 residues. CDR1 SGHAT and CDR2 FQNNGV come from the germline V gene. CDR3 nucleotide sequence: TGTGCCAGCAACTTAGTTTCCGACCCCTTTAACACAGATACGCAGTATTTT. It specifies CASNLVSDPFNTDTQYF. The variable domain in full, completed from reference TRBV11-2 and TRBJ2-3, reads EAGVAQSPRYKIIEKRQSVAFWCNPISGHATLYWYQQILGQGPKLLIQFQNNGVVDDSQLPKDRFSAERLKGVDSTLKIQPAKLEDSAVYLCASNLVSDPFNTDTQYFGPGTRLTVL.

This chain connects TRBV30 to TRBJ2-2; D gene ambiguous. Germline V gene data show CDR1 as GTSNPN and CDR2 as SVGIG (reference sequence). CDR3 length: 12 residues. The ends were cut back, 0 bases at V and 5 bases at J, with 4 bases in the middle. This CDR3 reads CAWSVHTGELFF. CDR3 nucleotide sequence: TGTGCCTGGAGTGTACATACCGGGGAGCTGTTTTTT.

The CDR3 sequence: CASSMGQGPGSYEQYF. The CDR3 coding sequence is TGTGCCAGTAGTATGGGACAGGGACCTGGATCCTACGAGCAGTACTTC. This chain connects TRBV19 to TRBJ2-7; 9 nucleotides line up with TRBD1. Germline trimming cut 3 bases from V and 1 base from J; bases unmatched to any gene: 7. This CDR3 has 16 amino acids. Germline-derived CDR1 and CDR2 are LNHDA and SQIVND (reference sequence).

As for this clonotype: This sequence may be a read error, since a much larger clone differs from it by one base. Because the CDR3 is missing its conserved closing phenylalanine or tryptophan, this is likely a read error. CDR3 nucleotide sequence: TGTGCCTGGAGCCCGGGACAGTCGAACACTGAAGCTTTCCTT. Its protein product is CAWSPGQSNTEAFL. The chain recombines TRBV30 with TRBJ1-1; 7 positions agree with TRBD1. From germline, CDR1 is GTSNPN and CDR2 SVGIG (reference sequence). The CDR3 has 14 amino acids. Trimming took 3 bases from V and 1 from J; bases not matched to a gene: 5.

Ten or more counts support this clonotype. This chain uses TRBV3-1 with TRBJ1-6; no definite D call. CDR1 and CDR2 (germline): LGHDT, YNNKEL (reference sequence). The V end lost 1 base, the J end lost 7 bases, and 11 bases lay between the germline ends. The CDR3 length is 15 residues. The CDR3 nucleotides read TGTGCCAGCAGCCAAGCCCCATTCGGCAATTCACCCCTCCACTTT. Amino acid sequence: CASSQAPFGNSPLHF.

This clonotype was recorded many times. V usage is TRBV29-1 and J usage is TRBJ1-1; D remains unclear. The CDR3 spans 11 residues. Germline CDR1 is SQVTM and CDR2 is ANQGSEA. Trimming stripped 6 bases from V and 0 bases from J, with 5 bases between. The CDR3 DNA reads TGCAGCGTACACATGAACACTGAAGCTTTCTTT. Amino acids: CSVHMNTEAFF.

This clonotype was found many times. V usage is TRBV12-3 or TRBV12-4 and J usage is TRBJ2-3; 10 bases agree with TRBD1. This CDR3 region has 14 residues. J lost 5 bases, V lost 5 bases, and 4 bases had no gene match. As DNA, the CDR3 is TGTGCCAGCAGTACGGACAGGGGGATAGATACGCAGTATTTT. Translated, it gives CASSTDRGIDTQYF.

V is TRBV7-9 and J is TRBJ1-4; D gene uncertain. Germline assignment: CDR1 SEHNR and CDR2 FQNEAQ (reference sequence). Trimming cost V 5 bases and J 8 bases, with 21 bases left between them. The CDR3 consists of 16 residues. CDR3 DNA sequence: TGTGCCAGCAGCCCACCACCGAGGGAGGGCGAAGAAAAACTGTTTTTT. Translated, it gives CASSPPPREGEEKLFF.

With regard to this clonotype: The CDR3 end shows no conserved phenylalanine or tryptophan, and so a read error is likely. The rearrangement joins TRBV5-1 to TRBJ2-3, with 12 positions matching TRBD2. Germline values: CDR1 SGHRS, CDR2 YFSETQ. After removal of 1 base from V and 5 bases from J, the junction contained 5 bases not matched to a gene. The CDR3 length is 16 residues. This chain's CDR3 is CASSLLAGGPIDTQYL. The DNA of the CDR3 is TGCGCCAGCAGCTTGCTAGCGGGGGGGCCGATAGATACGCAGTATCTT.

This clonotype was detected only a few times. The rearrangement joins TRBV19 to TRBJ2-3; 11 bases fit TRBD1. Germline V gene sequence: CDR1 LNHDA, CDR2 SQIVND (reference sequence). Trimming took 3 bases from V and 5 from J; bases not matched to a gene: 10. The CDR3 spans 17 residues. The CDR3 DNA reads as TGTGCCAGTAGTATTTGGCGGACAGGGGGCAGTGGAGATACGCAGTATTTT. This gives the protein CASSIWRTGGSGDTQYF.

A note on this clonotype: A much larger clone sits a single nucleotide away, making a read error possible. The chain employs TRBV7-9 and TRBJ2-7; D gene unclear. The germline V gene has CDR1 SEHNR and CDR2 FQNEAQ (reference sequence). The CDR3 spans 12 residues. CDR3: CASSLKRDEQCF. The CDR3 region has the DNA TGTGCCAGCAGCCTAAAGCGTGACGAGCAGTGCTTC.

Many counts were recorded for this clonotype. CDR3 residues: CASSDWGPYEQYF. The CDR3 DNA follows: TGTGCCAGCAGTGATTGGGGCCCCTACGAGCAGTACTTC. V gene TRBV2 combines with J gene TRBJ2-7, with TRBD1 as a possible D gene (5 bases). V lost 3 bases, J lost 2 bases, and 8 bases lay in between. The CDR3 contains 13 residues. The V gene's germline CDR1 is SNHLY and CDR2 FYNNEI.

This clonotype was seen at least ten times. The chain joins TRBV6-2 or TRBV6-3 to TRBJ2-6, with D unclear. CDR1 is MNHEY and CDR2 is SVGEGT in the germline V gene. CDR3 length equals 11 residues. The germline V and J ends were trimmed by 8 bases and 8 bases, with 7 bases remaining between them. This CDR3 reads CASSNPNVLTF. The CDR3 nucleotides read TGTGCCAGCTCCAATCCCAACGTCCTGACTTTC.

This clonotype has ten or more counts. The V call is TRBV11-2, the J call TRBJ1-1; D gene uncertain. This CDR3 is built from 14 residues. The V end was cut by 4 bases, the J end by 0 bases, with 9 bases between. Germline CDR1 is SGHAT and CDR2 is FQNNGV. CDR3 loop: CASSYWRMNTEAFF. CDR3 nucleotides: TGTGCCAGCAGCTATTGGCGCATGAACACTGAAGCTTTCTTT.

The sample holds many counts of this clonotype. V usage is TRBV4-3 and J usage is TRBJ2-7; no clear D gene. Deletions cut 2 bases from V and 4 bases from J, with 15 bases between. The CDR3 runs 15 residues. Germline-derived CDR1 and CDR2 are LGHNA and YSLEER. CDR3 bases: TGCGCCAGCAGCCAAACCCGGGCCAGAGAATACGAGCAGTACTTC. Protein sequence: CASSQTRAREYEQYF.

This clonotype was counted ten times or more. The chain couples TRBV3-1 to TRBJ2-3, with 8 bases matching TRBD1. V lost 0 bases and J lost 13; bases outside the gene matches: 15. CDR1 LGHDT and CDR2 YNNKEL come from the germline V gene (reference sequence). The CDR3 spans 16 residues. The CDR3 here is CASSQDSWEDRGKEYF. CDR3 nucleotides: TGTGCCAGCAGCCAAGATTCCTGGGAAGACAGGGGAAAGGAGTATTTT.

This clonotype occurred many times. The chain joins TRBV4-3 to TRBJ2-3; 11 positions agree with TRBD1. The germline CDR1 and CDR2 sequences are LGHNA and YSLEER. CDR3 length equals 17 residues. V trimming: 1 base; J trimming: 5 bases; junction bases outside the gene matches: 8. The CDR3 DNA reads TGCGCCAGCAGCCAAGCCACGGGACAGGGGGTAGGAGATACGCAGTATTTT. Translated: CASSQATGQGVGDTQYF.

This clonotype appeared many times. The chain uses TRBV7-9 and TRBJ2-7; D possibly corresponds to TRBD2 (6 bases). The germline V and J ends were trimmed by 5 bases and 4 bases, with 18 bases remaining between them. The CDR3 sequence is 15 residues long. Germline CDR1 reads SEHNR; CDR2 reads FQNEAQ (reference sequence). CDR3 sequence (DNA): TGTGCCAGCAGCCCCCCGGCGGCTAGCGTTTACGAGCAGTACTTC. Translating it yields CASSPPAASVYEQYF.

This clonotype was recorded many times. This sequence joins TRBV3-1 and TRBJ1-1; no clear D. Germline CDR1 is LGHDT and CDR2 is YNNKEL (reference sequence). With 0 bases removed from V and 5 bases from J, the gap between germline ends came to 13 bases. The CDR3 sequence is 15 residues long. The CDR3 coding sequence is TGTGCCAGCAGCCAAGAATCATCTCCGGCGACTGAAGCTTTCTTT. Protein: CASSQESSPATEAFF.

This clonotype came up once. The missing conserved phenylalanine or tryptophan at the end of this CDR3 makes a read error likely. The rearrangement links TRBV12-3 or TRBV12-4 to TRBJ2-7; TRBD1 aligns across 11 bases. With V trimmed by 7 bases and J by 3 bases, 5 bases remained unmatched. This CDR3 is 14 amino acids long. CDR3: CASTPGTGGYEQYL. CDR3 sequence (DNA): TGTGCCAGCACCCCCGGGACAGGGGGCTACGAGCAGTACCTC.